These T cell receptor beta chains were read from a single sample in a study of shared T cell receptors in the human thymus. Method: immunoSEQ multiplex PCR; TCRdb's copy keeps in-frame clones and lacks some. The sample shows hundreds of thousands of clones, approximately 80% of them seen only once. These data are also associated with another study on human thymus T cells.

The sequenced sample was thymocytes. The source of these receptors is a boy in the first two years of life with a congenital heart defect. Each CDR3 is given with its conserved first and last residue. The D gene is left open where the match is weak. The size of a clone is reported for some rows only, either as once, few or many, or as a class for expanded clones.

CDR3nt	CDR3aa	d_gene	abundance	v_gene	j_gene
TGTGCCAGCGGGACTAGCGGGAGAGTTAGCTACAATGAGCAGTTCTTC	CASGTSGRVSYNEQFF	TRBD2	.	TRBV6-4	TRBJ2-1
TGTGCCAGCAGTGAATATGCGCGGAAGGACGAGCAGTACTTC	CASSEYARKDEQYF	.	.	TRBV25-1	TRBJ2-7
TGCGCCAGCAGCCAAGTGGGCCGCAGCTACGAGCAGTACTTC	CASSQVGRSYEQYF	.	.	TRBV4-1	TRBJ2-7
TGTGCCAGCAGCTTAGGGGGACAGGGGAACTACGAGCAGTACTTC	CASSLGGQGNYEQYF	TRBD1	.	TRBV11-1	TRBJ2-7
TGCGCCAGCAGCCACGCCGGGACACTACCCTACGAGCAGTACTTC	CASSHAGTLPYEQYF	.	.	TRBV5-1	TRBJ2-7
TGTGCCAGCAGCTTAGCCCCCTCGGAGTCGGGACAGGGGGCAGAGACCCAGTACTTC	CASSLAPSESGQGAETQYF	TRBD1	few	TRBV7-9	TRBJ2-5
TGTGCCAGCAGGCATCAGGGAGGGGAGCAGTACTTC	CASRHQGGEQYF	TRBD2	.	TRBV5-8	TRBJ2-7
TGTGCCTGGGGGGACAGGGTTCTGGACACCATATATTTT	CAWGDRVLDTIYF	TRBD1	.	TRBV30	TRBJ1-3
TGTGCCAGCAACCAATGGGGACTAGCGGGAGACATCTCCTACAATGAGCAGTTCTTC	CASNQWGLAGDISYNEQFF	TRBD2	once	TRBV7-9	TRBJ2-1
TGCGCCAGCAGCCAAGGTGTGGAAAGGCGGGAGGGCCTATGTGAGCAGTTCTTC	CASSQGVERREGLCEQFF	TRBD2	.	TRBV4-1	TRBJ2-1
TGTGCCAGCAGTCCCGGGACAGGGTCCTACGAGCAGTACTTC	CASSPGTGSYEQYF	TRBD1	.	TRBV6-1	TRBJ2-7
TGTGCCAGCAGCCCGCATCGGGGAAACCAAGAGACCCAGTACTTC	CASSPHRGNQETQYF	.	.	TRBV4-2	TRBJ2-5
TGTGCCAGCAGTGAAAAAGGGGGGGGACAGGGTTACTACGAGCAGTACTTC	CASSEKGGGQGYYEQYF	TRBD1	.	TRBV2	TRBJ2-7
TGTGCCAGCAGCTCGACAGGGACGATTCAGCCCCAGCATTTT	CASSSTGTIQPQHF	TRBD1	.	TRBV7-8	TRBJ1-5
TGTGCCATCAGTCGACCTGGTGGTAGCGGGACCTCCTACGAGCAGTACTTC	CAISRPGGSGTSYEQYF	TRBD2	.	TRBV10-3	TRBJ2-7
TGTGCCAGCAGTTACGTGCTAGCGGAATACAATGAGCAGTTCTTC	CASSYVLAEYNEQFF	TRBD2	.	TRBV6-5	TRBJ2-1
TGTGCCAGCAGCTTAACTGACCCCGGGACTAGATTCAATGAGCAGTTCTTC	CASSLTDPGTRFNEQFF	TRBD2	.	TRBV7-3	TRBJ2-1
TGTGCCAGCAGCTTATCGTACAGGACGTACAATGAGCAGTTCTTC	CASSLSYRTYNEQFF	.	.	TRBV7-8	TRBJ2-1
TGTGCCAGCAGCTGGGGAAGGCAGGGGGCGTTTACGCAGTATTTT	CASSWGRQGAFTQYF	.	.	TRBV21-1	TRBJ2-3
TGTGCCAGCTCAGCCCCTGGGGAGAGGCCCTACGAGCAGTACTTC	CASSAPGERPYEQYF	.	.	TRBV18	TRBJ2-7
TGCGCCAGCAGCTTTCGGGGGGGGTACGAGCAGTACTTC	CASSFRGGYEQYF	TRBD2	.	TRBV5-1	TRBJ2-7
TGTGCCAGCAGCTCTCCGGGTACTAGCGGGACCGCCGAGCAGTACTTC	CASSSPGTSGTAEQYF	TRBD2	.	TRBV7-6	TRBJ2-7
TGTGCCAGCAGCTTACACCCGGGAGTAGAAGGCGGTAACTATGGCTACACCTTC	CASSLHPGVEGGNYGYTF	.	.	TRBV11-3	TRBJ1-2
TGCAGCGTTGCACCCAGGGGGACAGGGGGCTACGAGCAGTACTTC	CSVAPRGTGGYEQYF	TRBD1	.	TRBV29-1	TRBJ2-7
TGCGCCAGCAGCCAAGATCAGATGCGGGACAGAGCCCACAATGAGCAGTTCTTC	CASSQDQMRDRAHNEQFF	.	.	TRBV4-3	TRBJ2-1
TGTGCCAGCAGCTCCAGCAGACAGTTCCGCGGCACAGATACGCAGTATTTT	CASSSSRQFRGTDTQYF	.	.	TRBV13	TRBJ2-3
TGTGCCAGCAGCTCGACCGGGAAAAGTGTCTTC	CASSSTGKSVF	.	.	TRBV7-9	TRBJ2-7
TGTGCCAGCAGCGACGGGACTAGCGGGAGTTGCATGGTCCCGTACTTC	CASSDGTSGSCMVPYF	TRBD2	few	TRBV28	TRBJ2-4
TGTGCCTGGAGTGTACGGGTGGGGGCTAGCGGGAGGGCAGGACACGAGCAGTACTTC	CAWSVRVGASGRAGHEQYF	TRBD2	.	TRBV30	TRBJ2-7
TGCGCCAGCAGTGAGTCTCGGAACACCGGGGAGCTGTTTTTT	CASSESRNTGELFF	.	.	TRBV10-2	TRBJ2-2
TGTGCCAGCCAACAACACAGGGACCAAGAGACCCAGTACTTC	CASQQHRDQETQYF	.	.	TRBV27	TRBJ2-5
TGCGCCAGCAGCTCGGCGGGCTACTCTGGAAACACCATATATTTT	CASSSAGYSGNTIYF	.	.	TRBV5-1	TRBJ1-3
TGTGCCAGCAGCCCGCGACAGATCAACACTGAAGCTTTCTTT	CASSPRQINTEAFF	.	.	TRBV11-2	TRBJ1-1
TGTGCCAGCATTAGCGTATACGAGCAGTACTTC	CASISVYEQYF	.	.	TRBV2	TRBJ2-7
TGCAGCGTTGTTGCGGGAGGGAGTGACGAGCAGTACTTC	CSVVAGGSDEQYF	TRBD2	.	TRBV29-1	TRBJ2-7
TGTGCCAGCAGCTTACAACGGACAGCGAGCAATCAGCCCCAGCATTTT	CASSLQRTASNQPQHF	.	.	TRBV5-6	TRBJ1-5
TGTGCCAGCCTCGAGGGCACTGAAGCTTTCTTT	CASLEGTEAFF	.	.	TRBV5-4	TRBJ1-1
TGTGCCAGCAGTCGGGGGGGGAATCAGCCCCAGCATTTT	CASSRGGNQPQHF	.	.	TRBV28	TRBJ1-5
TGTGCCAGCGAGATGGCTAGTTGGGGGGCCCAGTACTTC	CASEMASWGAQYF	.	few	TRBV6-1	TRBJ2-5
TGTGCCAGCAGCTTAATAGACAAGCACGAGACCCAGTACTTC	CASSLIDKHETQYF	.	few	TRBV11-2	TRBJ2-5
TGTGCCAGCAGTTTATCAAGGACTAGCGGGAGAGGGGGACAAGAGACCCAGTACTTC	CASSLSRTSGRGGQETQYF	TRBD2	few	TRBV27	TRBJ2-5
TGTGCCAGCAGCCTCGGGGCGGGACGGACCCAGTACTTC	CASSLGAGRTQYF	.	.	TRBV5-4	TRBJ2-5
TGTGCCAGCAGTATTAGCGGGAGGGGTAGCTCCTACGAGCAGTACTTC	CASSISGRGSSYEQYF	TRBD2	few	TRBV2	TRBJ2-7
TGTGCCAGCAAAGGGGGACGTAGCAATCAGCCCCAGCATTTT	CASKGGRSNQPQHF	.	.	TRBV2	TRBJ1-5
TGCGCCAGCAGCCAAGAAGGGGCGGGAGGACTCTACGAGCAGTACTTC	CASSQEGAGGLYEQYF	TRBD2	.	TRBV4-1	TRBJ2-7
TGTGCCAGCAGCGTAGAGACTAGCGGGAGAAAGGGAACCGGGGAGCTGTTTTTT	CASSVETSGRKGTGELFF	TRBD2	.	TRBV9	TRBJ2-2